This TCR beta chain is drawn from a study of tumor and adjacent non-tumor tissue in lung cancer. Background on the study: On average, productive TCRbeta reads reached about 4.2 million per sample. General observations from the study: Significantly higher TCR diversity was found in tumor than normal lung.

Worth noting for this clonotype: Its cognate antigen is unknown.

TCRbeta libraries were built with three rounds of nested PCR, modified from ARM-PCR. MiXCR, run by TCRdb on the multiplex PCR reads, gives a single entry per CDR3 protein. The table lists about 85,000 distinct CDR3 sequences, more than 60% of them singletons. The CDR3 is 15 amino acids. CDR1 and CDR2 (germline): LNHDA, SQIVND (reference sequence). The V gene end was trimmed by 3 bases and the J gene end by 4 bases; junction bases not matched to a gene: 7. This sample's RNA came from whole unsorted tissue. The chain links TRBV19 to TRBJ2-5, with 8 positions matching TRBD1. The sequenced sample was lung tumor tissue. This clonotype originated in a man aged 65 to 79 with non-small cell lung cancer. The CDR3, as DNA: TGTGCCAGTAGTATCTACGACAGGGGTGGAGAGACCCAGTACTTC. Its translation is CASSIYDRGGETQYF.